This T cell receptor beta chain was captured by sequencing in a study of CD8 T cells in ankylosing spondylitis. Trimming took off 3 bases at V and 0 bases at J, with 14 bases between the two ends. The CDR3 has 15 amino acids. Germline values: CDR1 DFQATT, CDR2 SNEGSKA (reference sequence). TCRdb reprocessed the 5' RACE reads with MiXCR, giving one entry per CDR3 protein. The profile shows more than 200,000 distinct CDR3 sequences, about 24% of them singletons. Findings and caveats of the study: In ankylosing spondylitis patients, matched synovial fluid reportedly showed significant enrichment of disease-linked clones.

This clonotype was found many times. Its target is not known. This TCR came from a male donor with ankylosing spondylitis or in good health (not recorded which). The chain recombines TRBV20-1 with TRBJ2-5; a weak D match, TRBD2 (6 bases). Specimen: blood, either unsorted or a sorted T cell fraction (not recorded which). The CDR3 protein is CSASGGKGYQETQYF. Here the CDR3 DNA reads TGCAGTGCTAGTGGGGGGAAGGGGTACCAAGAGACCCAGTACTTC.